This T cell receptor beta chain was sequenced for a study of blood T cell repertoires in COVID-19. Study overall: Samples came from the United States, Italy and Spain, spanning acute and convalescent COVID-19. Nucleic acid was either cDNA or gDNA, and it came from T cells, B-cell-depleted T cells, or PBMCs.

In the original analysis: Counts of nucleated cells, estimated from reference gene primer amplification, were obtained. Sequencing used immunoSEQ multiplex PCR; TCRdb keeps in-frame clones, though not all of them. D and trimming come from the DNA, and the V and J calls and clone size come from that table. The sample shows around 180,000 clones, approximately 80% of them seen only once. Notes on this clone: Other DNA variants within this sample encode the same CDR3.

The V gene's germline CDR1 is SGDLS and CDR2 YYNGEE. The CDR3 length is 14 residues. The V and J ends lost 0 bases and 1 base respectively, with 8 bases between them. The sequenced sample was peripheral blood. The clonotype was recovered from a human donor in a cohort sampled during active COVID-19. This chain joins TRBV9 and TRBJ2-7, with D perhaps matching TRBD1 (6 bases). CDR3 in DNA: TGTGCCAGCAGCGTAGGGGGGCCTTCCTACGAGCAGTACTTC. This sequence encodes CASSVGGPSYEQYF.